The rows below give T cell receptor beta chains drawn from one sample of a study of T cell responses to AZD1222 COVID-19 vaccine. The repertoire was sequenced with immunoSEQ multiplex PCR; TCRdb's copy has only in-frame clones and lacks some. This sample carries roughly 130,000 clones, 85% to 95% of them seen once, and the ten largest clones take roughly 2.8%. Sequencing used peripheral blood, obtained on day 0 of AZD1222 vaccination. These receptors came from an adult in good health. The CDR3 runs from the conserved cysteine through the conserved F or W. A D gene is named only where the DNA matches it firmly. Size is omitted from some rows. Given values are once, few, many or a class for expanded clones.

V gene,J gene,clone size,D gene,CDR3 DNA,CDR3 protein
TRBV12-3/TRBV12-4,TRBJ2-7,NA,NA,TGTGCCAGCAGTTTCGGGCAGCACTACGAGCAGTACTTC,CASSFGQHYEQYF
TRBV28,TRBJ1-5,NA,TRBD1,TGTGCCAGCAGTTTCTTGGGACAGGGGGAGCCCCAGCATTTT,CASSFLGQGEPQHF
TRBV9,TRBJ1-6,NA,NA,TGTGCCAGCAGCGTAGGTCAGTCGTCCTATAATTCACCCCTCCACTTT,CASSVGQSSYNSPLHF
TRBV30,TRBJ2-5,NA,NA,TGTGCCTGGAGTGTTCTCCGGACCATGAGGGAGGAGACCCAGTACTTC,CAWSVLRTMREETQYF
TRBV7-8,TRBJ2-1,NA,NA,TGTGCCAGCAGCCCTGAAGGGGAGGTAGTCAATGAGCAGTTCTTC,CASSPEGEVVNEQFF
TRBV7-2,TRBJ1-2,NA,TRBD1,TGTGCCAGCAGCTCGGGACAGGGCTATGGCTACACCTTC,CASSSGQGYGYTF
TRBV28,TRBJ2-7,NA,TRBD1,TGTGCCAGCAGTTTCGGGACAGGGGCTACGGAGCAGTACTTC,CASSFGTGATEQYF
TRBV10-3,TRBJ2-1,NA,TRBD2,TGTGCCATCAGCCCTCCTAGCGGTTCTGATGGGGAGCAGTTCTTC,CAISPPSGSDGEQFF
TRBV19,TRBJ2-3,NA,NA,TGTGCCAGTAGTTCCTTTATGATTGGCGGAGATACGCAGTATTTT,CASSSFMIGGDTQYF
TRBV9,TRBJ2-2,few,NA,TGTGCCAGCAGCGTGGAAGAGAGGCGGACCGGGGAGCTGTTTTTT,CASSVEERRTGELFF
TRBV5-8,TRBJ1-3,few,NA,TGTGCCAGCAGCTTGGCCAAGGAGGCTTGGGGAAACACCATATATTTT,CASSLAKEAWGNTIYF
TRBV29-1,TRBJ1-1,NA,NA,TGCAGCGTTGGGTTGGCCACTGAAGCTTTCTTT,CSVGLATEAFF
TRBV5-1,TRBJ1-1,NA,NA,TGCGCCAGCAGCGTACCGTCGGGCACTGAAGCTTTCTTT,CASSVPSGTEAFF
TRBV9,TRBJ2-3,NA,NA,TGTGCCAGCAGCGTAAGGTCGAGGGCAGATACGCAGTATTTT,CASSVRSRADTQYF
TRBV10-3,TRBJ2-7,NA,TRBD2,TGTGCCATCAGTGAGGCCCTAGCGGTGACCTACGAGCAGTACTTC,CAISEALAVTYEQYF
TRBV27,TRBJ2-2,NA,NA,TGTGCCAGCAGTATCACCGGGACCGGGGAGCTGTTTTTT,CASSITGTGELFF
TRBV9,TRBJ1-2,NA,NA,TGTGCCAGCAGCGTAGACCCCTCTATTAACTATGGCTACACCTTC,CASSVDPSINYGYTF
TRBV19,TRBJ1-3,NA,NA,TGTGCCATCGCTAGTCTCTCGGGAAACACCATATATTTT,CAIASLSGNTIYF
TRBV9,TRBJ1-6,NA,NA,TGTGCCAGCAGCAAGATAGGAATTTCACCCCTCCACTTT,CASSKIGISPLHF
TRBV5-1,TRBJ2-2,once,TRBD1,TGCGCCAGCAGCTTGGAGGGGGCCGGAAACACCGGGGAGCTGTTTTTT,CASSLEGAGNTGELFF
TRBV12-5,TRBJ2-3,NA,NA,TGTGCTAGTGGTTTGGTAGGGCAAGGCACAGATACGCAGTATTTT,CASGLVGQGTDTQYF
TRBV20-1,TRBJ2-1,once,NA,TGCAGTGTACAGTCCTACAATGAGCAGTTCTTC,CSVQSYNEQFF
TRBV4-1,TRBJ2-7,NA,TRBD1,TGCGCCAGCAGTCCCGGGACAGGGGCCTACGAGCAGTACTTC,CASSPGTGAYEQYF
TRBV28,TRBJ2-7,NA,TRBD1,TGTGCCAGCAGCCCTCCGGGACAGGGGGTGTACGAGCAGTACTTC,CASSPPGQGVYEQYF
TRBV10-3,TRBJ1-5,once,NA,TGTGCCATCAGTGGGTCAGTACTAAATCAGCCCCAGCATTTT,CAISGSVLNQPQHF
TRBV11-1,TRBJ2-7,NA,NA,TGTGCCAGCAGCTTCCTAGGGGCTTCCTACGAGCAGTACTTC,CASSFLGASYEQYF
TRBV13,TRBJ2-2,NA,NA,TGTGCCAGCAGCTTACTACAGGGTCCCGGGGAGCTGTTTTTT,CASSLLQGPGELFF
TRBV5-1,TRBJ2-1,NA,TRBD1,TGCGCCAGCAGCTCTGAAGGGACAGAGGTTCACAGTGAGCAGTTCTTC,CASSSEGTEVHSEQFF
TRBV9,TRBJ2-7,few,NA,TGTGCCAGCAGCGTAGAGGGCGGATCCTACGAGCAGTACTTC,CASSVEGGSYEQYF
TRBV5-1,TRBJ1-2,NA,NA,TGCGCCAGCAAGGTACAGGGACTAAACTATGGCTACACCTTC,CASKVQGLNYGYTF
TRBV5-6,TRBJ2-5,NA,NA,TGTGCCAGCAGACACGGAACCCAAGAGACCCAGTACTTC,CASRHGTQETQYF
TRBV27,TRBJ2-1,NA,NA,TGTGCCAGCAGTGTTAAAGGGGGAGTATGGAATGAGCAGTTCTTC,CASSVKGGVWNEQFF
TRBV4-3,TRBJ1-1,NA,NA,TGCGCCAGCAGCCAAAAGCCAGGGGAAACTGAAGCTTTCTTT,CASSQKPGETEAFF
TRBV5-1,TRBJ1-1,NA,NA,TGCGCCAGCAGAACCGGCTTCCTAGAGGTTGAAGCTTTCTTT,CASRTGFLEVEAFF
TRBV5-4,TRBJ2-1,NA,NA,TGTGCCAGCAGCTTGGGTCAGGGAGATTACAATGAGCAGTTCTTC,CASSLGQGDYNEQFF
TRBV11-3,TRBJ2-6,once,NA,TGTGCCAGCAAGAAGGCCCGCTCTGGGGCCAACGTCCTGACTTTC,CASKKARSGANVLTF
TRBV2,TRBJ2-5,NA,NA,TGTGCCAGCACCTACCAAGAGACCCAGTACTTC,CASTYQETQYF
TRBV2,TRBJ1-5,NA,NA,TGTGCCAGCAGTGAAGGTAGGGGACTGAGCAATCAGCCCCAGCATTTT,CASSEGRGLSNQPQHF
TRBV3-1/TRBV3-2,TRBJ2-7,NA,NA,TGTGCCAGCAGCCAAGGGCCAGGGCTATTGTCCTACGAGCAGTACTTC,CASSQGPGLLSYEQYF
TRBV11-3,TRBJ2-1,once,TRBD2,TGTGCCAGCAGCCTAACCGGGACTACCTTCAATGAGCAGTTCTTC,CASSLTGTTFNEQFF
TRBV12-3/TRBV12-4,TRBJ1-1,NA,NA,TGTGCCAGCAGTTTAACGGGGAACACTGAAGCTTTCTTT,CASSLTGNTEAFF
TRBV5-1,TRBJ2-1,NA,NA,TGCGCCAGCAGCCCCGGGGATAGCGGCCACAATGAGCAGTTCTTC,CASSPGDSGHNEQFF
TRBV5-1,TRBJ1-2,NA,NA,TGCGCCAGCAGCTTGTCATACTCTGCCTCAAGGGACTATGGCTACACCTTC,CASSLSYSASRDYGYTF